A single T cell receptor beta chain is shown here with its context. V was clipped by 7 bases and J by 4 bases, with 17 bases between them. There are 14 residues in the CDR3. CDR1 WSHSY and CDR2 SAAADI come from the germline V gene. The data originate from a study of early T cells in non-severe SARS-CoV-2 infection. The overall study: Sequencing was performed on bulk RNA from unsorted whole blood, leaving chains unpaired.

Unique molecular identifier tags were affixed to discrete cDNA molecules. TCRdb analysed the 5' RACE reads with MiXCR anew, one entry per CDR3 protein. The sample has 70,000 to 90,000 distinct CDR3 sequences, 8% to 13% seen once. The V gene is TRBV10-2, the J gene TRBJ2-7; tentatively, D is TRBD2 (6 bases). The sequence was collected from an adult who was a healthcare worker with PCR-confirmed SARS-CoV-2 infection or an uninfected control (not recorded which). Sequencing was performed on whole blood, taken at baseline. CDR3 protein: CASTTRGVTYEQYF. In nucleotides, the CDR3 is TGCGCCAGCACTACACGCGGGGTAACGTACGAGCAGTACTTC.